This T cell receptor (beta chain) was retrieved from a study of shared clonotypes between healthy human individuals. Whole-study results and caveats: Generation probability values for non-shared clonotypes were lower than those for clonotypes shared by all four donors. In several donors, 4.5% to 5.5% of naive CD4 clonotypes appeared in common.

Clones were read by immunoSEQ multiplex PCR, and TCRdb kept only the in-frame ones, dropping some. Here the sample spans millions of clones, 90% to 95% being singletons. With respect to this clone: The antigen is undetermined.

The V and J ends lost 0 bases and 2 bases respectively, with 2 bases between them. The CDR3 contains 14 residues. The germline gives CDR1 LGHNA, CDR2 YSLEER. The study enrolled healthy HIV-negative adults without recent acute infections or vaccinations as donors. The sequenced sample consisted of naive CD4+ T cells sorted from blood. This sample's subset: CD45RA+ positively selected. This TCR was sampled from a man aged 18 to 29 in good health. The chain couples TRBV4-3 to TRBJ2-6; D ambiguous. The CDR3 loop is CASSQDPGANVLTF. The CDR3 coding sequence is TGCGCCAGCAGCCAAGATCCTGGGGCCAACGTCCTGACTTTC.